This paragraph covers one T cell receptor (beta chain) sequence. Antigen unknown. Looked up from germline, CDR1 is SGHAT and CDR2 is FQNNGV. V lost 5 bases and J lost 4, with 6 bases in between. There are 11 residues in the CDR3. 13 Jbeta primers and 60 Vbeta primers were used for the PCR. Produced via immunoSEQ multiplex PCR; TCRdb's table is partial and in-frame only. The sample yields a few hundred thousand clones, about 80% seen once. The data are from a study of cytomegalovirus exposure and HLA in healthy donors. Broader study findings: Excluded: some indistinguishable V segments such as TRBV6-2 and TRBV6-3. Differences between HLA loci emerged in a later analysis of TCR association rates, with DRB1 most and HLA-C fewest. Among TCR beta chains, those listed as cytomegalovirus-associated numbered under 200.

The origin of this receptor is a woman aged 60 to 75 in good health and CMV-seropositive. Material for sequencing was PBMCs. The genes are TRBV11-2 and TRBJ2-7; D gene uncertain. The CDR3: CASSPYYEQYF. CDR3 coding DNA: TGTGCCAGCAGCCCGTATTACGAGCAGTACTTC.